The next 16 T cell receptor beta chains were all read from a single sample in a study of cytomegalovirus exposure and HLA in healthy donors. PCR primers comprised 60 Vbeta and 13 Jbeta primers. The protocol was immunoSEQ multiplex PCR, while the TCRdb copy is restricted to in-frame clones and leaves out a portion. The sample has 150,000 or so clones, and its top ten clones hold 2% to 2.5%. The material sequenced was PBMCs. These receptors were taken from a man in his thirties or forties in good health and CMV-seronegative.

The J gene is TRBJ2-1, the V gene TRBV5-1; 8 bases are shared with TRBD2. The CDR3 contains 15 residues. V shed 5 bases and J 4 bases; nucleotides not matched to a gene: 8. The germline CDR1 and CDR2 sequences are SGHRS and YFSETQ. CDR3 nucleotides: TGCGCCAGCAGTTGGGGTAGCGGGGTTTACAATGAGCAGTTCTTC. As protein: CASSWGSGVYNEQFF.

The chain combines TRBV6-5 with TRBJ1-2; 9 nucleotides align to TRBD1. V shed 8 bases and J 4 bases; nucleotides not matched to a gene: 11. The CDR3 contains 15 residues. Germline assignment: CDR1 MNHEY and CDR2 SVGAGI. The DNA for the CDR3 is TGTGCCAGCGGGGACAGGGACTCTGTGAGCTATGGCTACACCTTC. Its translation: CASGDRDSVSYGYTF.

The rearrangement uses TRBV28 and TRBJ1-2; TRBD1 matches 10 bases. J lost 4 bases, V lost 6 bases, and 14 bases had no gene match. The CDR3 has 17 residues. Germline V gene sequence: CDR1 MDHEN, CDR2 SYDVKM. In nucleotides, the CDR3 is TGTGCCAGCAGCCCGCCGGGACAGGGGTTCGGGGGCTATGGCTACACCTTC. Translated, it gives CASSPPGQGFGGYGYTF.

The chain combines TRBV11-1 with TRBJ2-1; 9 nucleotides agree with TRBD2. There are 15 residues in the CDR3. V shed 2 bases, J shed 8 bases, and the junction held 7 bases outside the gene matches. Germline V gene lookup returns CDR1 SGHAT and CDR2 FQDESV (reference sequence). The CDR3 region has the DNA TGTGCCAGCAGCTTATGGGCGGGAGGGCCTGATGAGCAGTTCTTC. This encodes CASSLWAGGPDEQFF.

The rearrangement links TRBV7-2 to TRBJ2-1; D is uncertain. Between the trimmed V and J ends, which lost 2 bases and 4 bases, there was a span of 18 bases. CDR1 is SGHTA, CDR2 FQGNSA, per germline. The CDR3 runs 17 residues. CDR3 DNA: TGTGCCAGCAGCTTACAAGGCCAGCTTACTATTTACAATGAGCAGTTCTTC. Its protein is CASSLQGQLTIYNEQFF. The full variable domain, with the rest looked up from reference TRBV7-2 and TRBJ2-1, is GAGVSQSPSNKVTEKGKDVELRCDPISGHTALYWYRQSLGQGLEFLIYFQGNSAPDKSGLPSDRFSAERTGGSVSTLTIQRTQQEDSAVYLCASSLQGQLTIYNEQFFGPGTRLTVL.

J is TRBJ2-2 and V is TRBV4-3; the match to TRBD2 covers 9 bases. Trimming at V came to 4 bases and at J to 6 bases, leaving 6 bases not matched to a gene. This CDR3 is built from 15 residues. Germline CDR1 reads LGHNA; CDR2 reads YSLEER. In DNA, the CDR3 is TGCGCCAGCAGCCCCCGCGGGAGGGGGGCCGGGGAGCTGTTTTTT. This encodes CASSPRGRGAGELFF.

The rearrangement joins TRBV5-1 to TRBJ2-5; D gene unclear. Germline CDR1 is SGHRS and CDR2 is YFSETQ. V lost 4 bases and J 2 bases, leaving 3 bases between the germline ends. The CDR3 spans 11 residues. The CDR3 spells CASSAQETQYF. The DNA of the CDR3 is TGCGCCAGCAGCGCGCAAGAGACCCAGTACTTC.

The J gene is TRBJ2-1, the V gene TRBV5-5; weak D call: TRBD1 (6 bases). The CDR3 totals 16 residues. Germline CDR1 SGHKS, CDR2 YYEKEE (reference sequence). Trimming took 4 bases from V and 8 from J, leaving 22 bases between them. The CDR3 DNA reads as TGTGCCAGCAGCCCCTCCGACAGGCTAGGGGGAGATGAGCAGTTCTTC. Translation: CASSPSDRLGGDEQFF.

The J gene is TRBJ2-1, the V gene TRBV6-1, with TRBD2 identical over 10 bases. This CDR3 contains 15 residues. Germline values: CDR1 MNHNS, CDR2 SASEGT. V dropped 3 bases and J dropped 8; count of bases not matched to a gene: 7. The CDR3 region has the DNA TGTGCCAGCAGTGATCCGGGACTAGCGTCGCATGAGCAGTTCTTC. Its translation is CASSDPGLASHEQFF.

This chain joins TRBV7-9 and TRBJ2-1; TRBD2 matches at 11 bases. The CDR3 contains 15 residues. J gave up 8 bases and V 5 bases, and 8 bases lay outside the gene matches. Germline lookup yields CDR1 SEHNR and CDR2 FQNEAQ (reference sequence). In DNA form, the CDR3 reads TGTGCCAGCAGCGTCGGCACTAGCGGGAGTGATGAGCAGTTCTTC. Translating it yields CASSVGTSGSDEQFF.

The J gene is TRBJ2-3, the V gene TRBV4-1; 12 positions match TRBD1. Germline V gene sequence: CDR1 MGHRA, CDR2 YSYEKL. This CDR3 spans 16 amino acids. V gave up 3 bases and J gave up 5 bases; unmatched junction bases: 6. The CDR3 reads CASSHAGTGGVDTQYF. Here the CDR3 DNA reads TGCGCCAGCAGCCATGCCGGGACAGGGGGCGTAGATACGCAGTATTTT.

The rearrangement uses TRBV7-2 and TRBJ2-5; 9 bases match TRBD2. V shed 4 bases and J 2 bases; nucleotides not matched to a gene: 5. The CDR3 consists of 15 residues. CDR1 and CDR2 (germline): SGHTA, FQGNSA. CDR3 nucleotide sequence: TGTGCCAGCAGCTGGCGGGGGGGAGAGCAAGAGACCCAGTACTTC. Protein sequence: CASSWRGGEQETQYF.

The chain joins TRBV28 to TRBJ1-2; 8 nucleotides align to TRBD1. CDR1 MDHEN and CDR2 SYDVKM come from the germline V gene. This CDR3 spans 14 amino acids. V trimming: 6 bases; J trimming: 4 bases; junction bases outside the gene matches: 7. This CDR3 reads CASRRSGTGYGYTF. DNA for the CDR3: TGTGCCAGCAGGCGATCCGGGACAGGCTATGGCTACACCTTC.

The gene calls are TRBV5-1 and TRBJ1-3; TRBD1 matches 7 bases. V gave up 4 bases and J gave up 0 bases; unmatched junction bases: 7. There are 16 residues in the CDR3. CDR1 SGHRS and CDR2 YFSETQ come from the germline V gene. CDR3 sequence: CASSTTGVSSGNTIYF. CDR3 bases: TGCGCCAGCAGCACAACAGGGGTCAGCTCTGGAAACACCATATATTTT.

CDR3 bases: TGTGCCAGCAGTTACAACGGGAGGCCCCTGAGTGAGCAGTACTTC. Translating gives CASSYNGRPLSEQYF. This rearrangement joins TRBV6-5 to TRBJ2-7; 7 bases agree with TRBD2. This CDR3 contains 15 residues. The J segment lost 7 bases and the V segment lost 2 bases, leaving 11 bases of the junction unmatched. Per the germline V gene, CDR1 is MNHEY and CDR2 is SVGAGI.

The chain has TRBV18 and TRBJ1-1; D may be TRBD1 (5 bases). CDR3 size: 14 residues. CDR1 is KGHSH, CDR2 LQKENI, per germline. The V gene lost 2 bases and the J gene lost 4 bases, with 11 bases spanning the gap. In DNA, the CDR3 is TGTGCCAGCTCACCAGGGGCAGGGCGCACTGAAGCTTTCTTT. This translates into CASSPGAGRTEAFF.